This note documents a single T cell receptor (beta chain) sequence. Its antigen remains unknown. Germline is not matched at one junction end, which may reflect a read error. Vbeta (60) and Jbeta (13) primers were used in the PCR. Clones were sequenced by immunoSEQ multiplex PCR, and TCRdb holds only the in-frame ones, with some missing. The sample consists of 95,000 to 150,000 clones, just over 65% of them appearing once. This record belongs to a study of cytomegalovirus exposure and HLA in healthy donors. Study outcomes and limitations: Apart from CMV serostatus, no immune exposure information was available.

CDR1 and CDR2 (germline): SEHNR, FQNEAQ (reference sequence). This CDR3 is 16 amino acids long. The specimen sequenced was PBMCs. The chain has TRBV7-9 and TRBJ2-1, with 8 bases that match TRBD2. This sequence originates from a man aged 18 to 35 in good health and CMV-seronegative. CDR3 coding DNA: TGTGCCCGCAGCCCTCCGGGACTAGAATCCTACAATGAGCAGTTCTTC. This sequence encodes CARSPPGLESYNEQFF. Combining the CDR3 with reference TRBV7-9 and TRBJ2-1 gives the whole variable domain DTGVSQNPRHKITKRGQNVTFRCDPISEHNRLYWYRQTLGQGPEFLTYFQNEAQLEKSRLLSDRFSAERPKGSFSTLEIQRTEQGDSAMYLCARSPPGLESYNEQFFGPGTRLTVL.